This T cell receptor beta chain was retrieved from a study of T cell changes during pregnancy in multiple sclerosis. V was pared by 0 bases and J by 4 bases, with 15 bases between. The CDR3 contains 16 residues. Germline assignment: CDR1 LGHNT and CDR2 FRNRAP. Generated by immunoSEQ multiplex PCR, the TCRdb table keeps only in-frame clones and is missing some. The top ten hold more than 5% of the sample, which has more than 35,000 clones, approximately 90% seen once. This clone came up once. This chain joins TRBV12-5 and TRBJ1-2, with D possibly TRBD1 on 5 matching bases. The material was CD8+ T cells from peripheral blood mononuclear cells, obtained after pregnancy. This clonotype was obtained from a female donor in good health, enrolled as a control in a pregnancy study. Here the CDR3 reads CASGLVERQLLYGYTF. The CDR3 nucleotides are TGTGCTAGTGGTTTGGTAGAGAGACAGCTTCTCTATGGCTACACCTTC.